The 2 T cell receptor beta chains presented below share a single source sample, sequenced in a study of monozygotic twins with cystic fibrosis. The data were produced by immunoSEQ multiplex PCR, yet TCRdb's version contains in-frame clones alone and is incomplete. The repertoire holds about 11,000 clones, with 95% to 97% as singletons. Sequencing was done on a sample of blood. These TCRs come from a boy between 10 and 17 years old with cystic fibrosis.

CDR3 DNA: TGTGCCAGCAGTTTAGGAGGATACACCGGGGAGCTGTTTTTT. Its translation: CASSLGGYTGELFF. V is TRBV27 and J is TRBJ2-2; tentative D call: TRBD2 (5 bases). There are 14 residues in the CDR3. Trimming left V 2 bases short and J 3 bases short, with 7 bases between. Per germline, CDR1 MNHEY and CDR2 SMNVEV (reference sequence).

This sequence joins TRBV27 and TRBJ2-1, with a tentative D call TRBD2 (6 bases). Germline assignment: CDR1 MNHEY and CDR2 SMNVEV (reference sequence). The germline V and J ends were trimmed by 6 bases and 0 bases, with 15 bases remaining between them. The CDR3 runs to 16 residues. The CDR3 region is CASSPLGGNSYNEQFF. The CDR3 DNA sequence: TGTGCCAGCAGCCCCTTGGGGGGAAACTCCTACAATGAGCAGTTCTTC.